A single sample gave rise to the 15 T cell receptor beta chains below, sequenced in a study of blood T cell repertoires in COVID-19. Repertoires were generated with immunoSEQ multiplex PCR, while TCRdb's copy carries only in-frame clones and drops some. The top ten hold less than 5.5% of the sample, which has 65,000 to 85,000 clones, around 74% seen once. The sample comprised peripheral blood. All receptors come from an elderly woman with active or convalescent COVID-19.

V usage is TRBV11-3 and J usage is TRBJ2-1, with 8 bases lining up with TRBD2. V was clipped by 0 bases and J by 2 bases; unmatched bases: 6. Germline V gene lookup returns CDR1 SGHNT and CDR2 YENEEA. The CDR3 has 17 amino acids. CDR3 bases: TGTGCCAGCAGCTTAGAGGGAGCCGGGGGGGCCTACAATGAGCAGTTCTTC. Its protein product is CASSLEGAGGAYNEQFF.

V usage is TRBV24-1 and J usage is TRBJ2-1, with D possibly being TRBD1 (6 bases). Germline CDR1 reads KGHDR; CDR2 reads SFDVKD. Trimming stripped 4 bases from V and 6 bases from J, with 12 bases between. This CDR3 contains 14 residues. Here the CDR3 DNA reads TGTGCCACCAGTGACTCAGGACAGAGCAATGAGCAGTTCTTC. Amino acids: CATSDSGQSNEQFF.

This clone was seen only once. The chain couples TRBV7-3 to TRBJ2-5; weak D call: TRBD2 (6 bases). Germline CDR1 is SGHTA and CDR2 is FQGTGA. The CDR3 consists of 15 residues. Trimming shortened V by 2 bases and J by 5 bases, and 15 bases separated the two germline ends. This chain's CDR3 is CASSLGGSSFETQYF. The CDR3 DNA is TGTGCCAGCAGCTTAGGAGGGAGTAGTTTCGAGACCCAGTACTTC.

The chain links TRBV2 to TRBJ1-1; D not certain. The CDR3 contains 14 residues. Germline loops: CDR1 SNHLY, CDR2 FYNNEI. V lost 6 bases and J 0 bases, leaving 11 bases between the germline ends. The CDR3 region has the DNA TGTGCCAGCAGCGGGAGACGTTTGAACACTGAAGCTTTCTTT. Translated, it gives CASSGRRLNTEAFF.

Here the CDR3 reads CASKAGLEQYF. CDR3 sequence (DNA): TGTGCCAGTAAAGCAGGGCTCGAGCAGTACTTC. V gene TRBV19 combines with J gene TRBJ2-7, with D maybe TRBD1 (5 bases). There are 11 residues in the CDR3. V lost 7 bases, J lost 6 bases, and 10 bases lay in between. In germline, CDR1 is LNHDA, CDR2 SQIVND (reference sequence). Combining the CDR3 with reference TRBV19 and TRBJ2-7 gives the whole variable domain DGGITQSPKYLFRKEGQNVTLSCEQNLNHDAMYWYRQDPGQGLRLIYYSQIVNDFQKGDIAEGYSVSREKKESFPLTVTSAQKNPTAFYLCASKAGLEQYFGPGTRLTVT.

The CDR3 bases are TGCAGCGTTGCGGGGGGTATCCCATACGAGCAGTACTTC. It specifies CSVAGGIPYEQYF. The rearrangement links TRBV29-1 to TRBJ2-7; 7 nucleotides line up with TRBD2. The V gene end was trimmed by 4 bases and the J gene end by 4 bases; junction bases not matched to a gene: 7. In germline, CDR1 is SQVTM, CDR2 ANQGSEA. CDR3 length equals 13 residues.

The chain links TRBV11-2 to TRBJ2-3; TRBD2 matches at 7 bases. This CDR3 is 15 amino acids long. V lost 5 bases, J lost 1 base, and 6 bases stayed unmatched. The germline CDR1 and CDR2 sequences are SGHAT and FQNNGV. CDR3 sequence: CASSNRLAGTDTQYF. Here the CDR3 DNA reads TGTGCCAGCAGCAATCGGCTAGCGGGCACAGATACGCAGTATTTT.

The chain's CDR3 is CASSQVRAGADTQYF. For the CDR3, the DNA is TGCGCCAGCAGCCAAGTGCGGGCAGGGGCGGATACGCAGTATTTT. This chain connects TRBV4-1 to TRBJ2-3; D perhaps matches TRBD1 (6 bases). CDR3 length: 15 residues. The V gene lost 1 base and the J gene lost 6 bases, with 14 bases spanning the gap. Germline assignment: CDR1 MGHRA and CDR2 YSYEKL.

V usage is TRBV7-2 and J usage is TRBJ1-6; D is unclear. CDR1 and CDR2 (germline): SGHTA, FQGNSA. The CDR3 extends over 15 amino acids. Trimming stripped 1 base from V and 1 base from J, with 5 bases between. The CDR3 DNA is TGTACCAGCAGCTTAGATCCGTCCTATAATTCACCCCTCCACTTT. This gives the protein CTSSLDPSYNSPLHF.

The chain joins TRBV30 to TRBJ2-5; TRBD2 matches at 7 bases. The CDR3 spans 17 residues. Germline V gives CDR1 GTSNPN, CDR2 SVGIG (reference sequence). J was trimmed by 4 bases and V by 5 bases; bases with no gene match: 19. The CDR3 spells CAWGVGWLAAGGETQYF. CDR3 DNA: TGTGCCTGGGGGGTGGGCTGGCTAGCGGCAGGCGGAGAGACCCAGTACTTC.

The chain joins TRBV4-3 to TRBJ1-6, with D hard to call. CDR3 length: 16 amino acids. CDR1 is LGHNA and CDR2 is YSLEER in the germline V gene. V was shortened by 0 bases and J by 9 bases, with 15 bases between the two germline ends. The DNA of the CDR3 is TGCGCCAGCAGCCAAGAAGGACTTGGGATAGGTTCACCCCTCCACTTT. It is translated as CASSQEGLGIGSPLHF.

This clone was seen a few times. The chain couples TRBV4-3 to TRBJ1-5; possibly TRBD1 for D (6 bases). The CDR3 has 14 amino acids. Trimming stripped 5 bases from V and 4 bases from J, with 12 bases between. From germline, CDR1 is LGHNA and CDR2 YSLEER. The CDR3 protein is CASSFHTGNQPQHF. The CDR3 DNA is TGCGCCAGCAGCTTTCATACAGGGAATCAGCCCCAGCATTTT.

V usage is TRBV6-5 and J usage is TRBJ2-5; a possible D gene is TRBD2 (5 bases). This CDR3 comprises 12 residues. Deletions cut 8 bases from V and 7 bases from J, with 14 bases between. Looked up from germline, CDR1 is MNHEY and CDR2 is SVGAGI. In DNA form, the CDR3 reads TGTGCCAGCTACCGGAGCGGAGGGACCCAGTACTTC. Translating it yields CASYRSGGTQYF.

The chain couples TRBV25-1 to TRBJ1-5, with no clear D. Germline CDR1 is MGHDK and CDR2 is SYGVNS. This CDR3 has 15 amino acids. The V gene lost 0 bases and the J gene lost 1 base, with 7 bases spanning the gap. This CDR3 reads CASSEYTISNQPQHF. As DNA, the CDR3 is TGTGCCAGCAGTGAATATACTATAAGCAATCAGCCCCAGCATTTT.

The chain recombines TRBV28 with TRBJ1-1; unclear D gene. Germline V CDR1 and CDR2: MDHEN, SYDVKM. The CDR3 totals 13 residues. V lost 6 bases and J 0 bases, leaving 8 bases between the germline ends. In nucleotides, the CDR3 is TGTGCCAGCAGAGTGGCCTTGAACACTGAAGCTTTCTTT. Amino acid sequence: CASRVALNTEAFF. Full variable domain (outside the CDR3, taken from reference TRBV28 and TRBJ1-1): DVKVTQSSRYLVKRTGEKVFLECVQDMDHENMFWYRQDPGLGLRLIYFSYDVKMKEKGDIPEGYSVSREKKERFSLILESASTNQTSMYLCASRVALNTEAFFGQGTRLTVV.